The present T cell receptor (beta chain) was sequenced within a study of OX40 agonist ivuxolimab in advanced cancers. Study context: Patients received ivuxolimab, an agonistic anti-OX40 (CD134) antibody. The mean age was approximately 60 years, ranging from about 20 to 85, with around four fifths of participants male.

Here immunoSEQ multiplex PCR was the method, and the copy in TCRdb shows in-frame clones only, minus some. The sample has more than 70,000 clones, just over 85% seen once; the top ten hold just under 2%. Study observations and caveats: It was also the case that some nonresponders had low normalized T-cell clonal expansion. At 0.1 to 3.0 mg/kg and by week 6, CD4+ and CD8+ T cells in the blood had expanded clonally.

As regards this clone: Its specificity is unknown.

The CDR3 sequence is 14 residues long. The germline CDR1 and CDR2 sequences are MNHNS and SASEGT. V lost 2 bases to trimming and J lost 4 bases, with 11 bases between them. This rearrangement joins TRBV6-1 to TRBJ1-2; D call uncertain. Specimen: CD4+ or CD8+ T cells sorted from blood, collected in a trial of the OX40 agonist ivuxolimab. This TCR was sampled from an adult with an advanced solid tumor such as melanoma, head and neck, liver or kidney cancer. The CDR3, as DNA: TGTGCCAGCAGTGAAATGGGCAGACCCTATGGCTACACCTTC. Translation gives CASSEMGRPYGYTF.